These 21 T cell receptor beta chains were all obtained from the same sample, sequenced in a study of molecular identifiers for immune sequencing clone quantification. TCRdb re-called the PCR reads with MiXCR, one entry per CDR3 protein. The sample records over 600,000 distinct CDR3 sequences, roughly 21% being singletons. Material for sequencing was naive CD8+ T cells from blood, with Jurkat cell RNA spiked in. As for subset: FACS-sorted CD8+CD4-CCR7+CD45RA+ naive T cells. These receptors all stem from a human donor in good health. Some libraries in this study had Jurkat cell RNA spiked in.

This clonotype was recorded many times. The rearrangement joins TRBV4-2 to TRBJ2-3; 8 bases map to TRBD1. The germline V gene has CDR1 LGHNA and CDR2 YNFKEQ. V shed 0 bases and J 1 base; nucleotides not matched to a gene: 6. This CDR3 is 17 amino acids long. The CDR3 coding sequence is TGTGCCAGCAGCCAAGATCCGACAGGGGTGGGCACAGATACGCAGTATTTT. It encodes CASSQDPTGVGTDTQYF.

In the case of this clonotype: A read error may be the cause here, since a much bigger clone is one base away. The V and J genes are TRBV12-3 or TRBV12-4 and TRBJ1-4; no definite D call. The CDR3 contains 15 residues. Trimming stripped 4 bases from V and 8 bases from J, with 17 bases between. The CDR3 reads CASSSTGREREKLFF. As DNA, the CDR3 is TGTGCCAGCAGTTCCACTGGACGGGAGAGAGAAAAACTGTTTTTT.

Of note for this clonotype: One junction end does not reproduce the germline sequence, and a read error may be involved. This chain connects TRBV6-2 or TRBV6-3 to TRBJ1-2, with a tentative D call TRBD1 (5 bases). The CDR3 loop spans 13 amino acids. CDR1 is MNHEY and CDR2 is SVGEGT in the germline V gene. CDR3 sequence reads: CASSYGANYGHTF. The CDR3 region has the DNA TGTGCCAGCAGTTACGGGGCCAACTATGGCCACACCTTC.

There are a few counts of this clonotype. The V call is TRBV7-6, the J call TRBJ1-2; D is possibly TRBD1 (6 bases). V lost 1 base to trimming and J lost 4 bases, with 13 bases between them. This CDR3 is built from 15 residues. The germline gives CDR1 SGHVS, CDR2 FNYEAQ. The CDR3, as DNA: TGTGCCAGCAGCTTAGGGTCCGGCAGGGGCTATGGCTACACCTTC. Protein: CASSLGSGRGYGYTF.

The chain has TRBV4-3 and TRBJ2-7; 9 bases align to TRBD1. CDR1 and CDR2 from the germline V gene are LGHNA and YSLEER. J lost 3 bases, V lost 0 bases, and 9 bases had no gene match. CDR3 length equals 17 residues. The CDR3 here is CASSQDVPTGGFYEQYF. In DNA form, the CDR3 reads TGCGCCAGCAGCCAAGATGTTCCCACAGGGGGCTTCTACGAGCAGTACTTC.

This clonotype was seen many times. The V and J genes are TRBV27 and TRBJ1-1; perhaps TRBD1 as D (5 bases). The V and J ends lost 2 bases and 3 bases respectively, with 16 bases between them. The CDR3 extends over 16 amino acids. From germline, CDR1 is MNHEY and CDR2 SMNVEV (reference sequence). CDR3 bases: TGTGCCAGCAGTTTAGTCGGGGCCCTCCACTACACTGAAGCTTTCTTT. Amino acids: CASSLVGALHYTEAFF.

This chain joins TRBV27 and TRBJ1-2, with TRBD1 as a possible D gene (6 bases). The V gene's germline CDR1 is MNHEY and CDR2 SMNVEV (reference sequence). The CDR3 has 15 amino acids. V lost 5 bases to trimming and J lost 4 bases, with 17 bases between them. The CDR3 region has the DNA TGTGCCAGCAGTCGGGGGGCAGGGTCCCCCTATGGCTACACCTTC. Translation gives CASSRGAGSPYGYTF.

The table lists this clonotype with many counts. This rearrangement joins TRBV7-9 to TRBJ2-7; D could derive from TRBD1 or TRBD2 (5 bases each). The CDR3 has 15 residues. Trimming took 6 bases from V and 5 from J, leaving 20 bases between them. Germline values: CDR1 SEHNR, CDR2 FQNEAQ (reference sequence). The DNA of the CDR3 is TGTGCCAGCAGAAACGGGGCGAGCTATGGGGACGAGCAGTACTTC. Protein sequence: CASRNGASYGDEQYF.

As for this clonotype: This may come from a read error, since a much larger clone is one base off. V is TRBV20-1 and J is TRBJ1-2, with no clear D. The CDR3 extends over 15 amino acids. CDR1 and CDR2 (germline): DFQATT, SNEGSKA (reference sequence). DNA of the CDR3: TGCAGTGCTAGAGATGCCCGACAAACTAACTATGACTACACCTTC. Its protein product is CSARDARQTNYDYTF.

V is TRBV7-2 and J is TRBJ2-1; 8 bases fit TRBD2. The germline CDR1 and CDR2 sequences are SGHTA and FQGNSA. This CDR3 contains 17 residues. V lost 2 bases to trimming and J lost 4 bases; unmatched junction nucleotides: 10. The CDR3 loop reads CASSLRVGLAGYNEQFF. The CDR3 coding sequence is TGTGCCAGCAGCTTACGGGTTGGGCTAGCGGGTTACAATGAGCAGTTCTTC.

V usage is TRBV29-1 and J usage is TRBJ2-7; D call uncertain. Per the germline V gene, CDR1 is SQVTM and CDR2 is ANQGSEA. The CDR3 has 10 amino acids. The V and J ends lost 4 bases and 3 bases respectively, with 4 bases between them. The CDR3, as DNA: TGCAGCGTTGGAGGCTACGAGCAGTACTTC. This sequence encodes CSVGGYEQYF.

Worth noting for this clonotype: A much bigger clone sits one base away, suggesting this may be a read error. The conserved phenylalanine or tryptophan is not found at the CDR3 terminus, so this likely reflects a read error. This rearrangement joins TRBV5-6 to TRBJ1-2, with D possibly TRBD1 on 5 matching bases. The CDR3 has 14 residues. Germline-derived CDR1 and CDR2 are SGHDT and YYEEEE. Deletions cut 2 bases from V and 7 bases from J, with 15 bases between. CDR3 region: CASSLIQVAGGYTL. The CDR3 DNA reads TGTGCCAGCAGCTTAATACAGGTTGCAGGTGGCTACACCCTC.

This clonotype was seen many times. This chain joins TRBV23-1 and TRBJ2-2; 11 bases are a match to TRBD2. TRBV23-1 counts as an open reading frame of uncertain function. V was pared by 7 bases and J by 0 bases, with 7 bases of the junction left unmatched. CDR3 length: 17 residues. CDR3: CASTLAGGSANTGELFF. The CDR3 DNA sequence: TGCGCCAGCACCTTAGCGGGAGGGTCTGCGAACACCGGGGAGCTGTTTTTT.

Ten or more counts support this clonotype. This chain links TRBV6-6 with TRBJ2-3; 7 bases are a match to TRBD1. The CDR3 spans 15 residues. Germline values: CDR1 MNHNY, CDR2 SVGAGI (reference sequence). Unmatched junction bases numbered 9, after V lost 9 bases and J lost 0 bases. The CDR3 DNA reads as TGTGCCAGTAGCCACAGGGGACCTAGCACAGATACGCAGTATTTT. Its translation: CASSHRGPSTDTQYF.

This clonotype was seen at least ten times. The rearrangement joins TRBV29-1 to TRBJ2-3; 7 positions match TRBD1. CDR3 length: 13 amino acids. The trim removed 7 bases at V and 2 bases at J, leaving 6 bases unmatched. Germline lookup yields CDR1 SQVTM and CDR2 ANQGSEA. This CDR3 is CSADRADTDTQYF. For the CDR3, the DNA is TGCAGCGCTGACAGGGCCGACACAGATACGCAGTATTTT.

Ten or more counts support this clonotype. CDR3 sequence: CASSLVVQVSGANVLTF. The CDR3, as DNA: TGTGCCAGCAGCTTAGTGGTCCAAGTCTCTGGGGCCAACGTCCTGACTTTC. The chain combines TRBV11-2 with TRBJ2-6; D gene unclear. Per the germline V gene, CDR1 is SGHAT and CDR2 is FQNNGV. This CDR3 has 17 amino acids. The V gene lost 1 base and the J gene lost 0 bases, with 10 bases spanning the gap.

At least ten counts were recorded for this clonotype. In DNA form, the CDR3 reads TGCGCCAGCAGCCAAGGTGGTAGGAATGACCAGTACTTC. Translating it yields CASSQGGRNDQYF. J is TRBJ2-5 and V is TRBV4-1; D ambiguous. Germline lookup yields CDR1 MGHRA and CDR2 YSYEKL. Deletions cut 1 base from V and 10 bases from J, with 13 bases between. CDR3 length: 13 amino acids.

There are many counts of this clonotype. V and J are TRBV6-4 and TRBJ1-1, with D hard to call. Germline V lookup: CDR1 MRHNA, CDR2 SNTAGT. This CDR3 region has 13 residues. V was trimmed by 6 bases and J by 2 bases, leaving 10 bases between them. The CDR3 region has the DNA TGTGCCAGCAGCGATACAGCAAACACTGAAGCTTTCTTT. Amino acids: CASSDTANTEAFF.

This clonotype was found many times. The chain employs TRBV9 and TRBJ2-7, with a tentative D call TRBD2 (7 bases). Trimming pared 5 bases from V and 1 base from J, leaving 13 bases between. The germline V gene encodes CDR1 SGDLS and CDR2 YYNGEE. The CDR3 is made up of 14 amino acids. The DNA for the CDR3 is TGTGCCAGCAGTCCTGGGGGGGCGTCCTACGAGCAGTACTTC. Its protein is CASSPGGASYEQYF.

This clonotype was counted between two and nine times. The chain is built from TRBV5-1 and TRBJ2-7; 10 positions match TRBD2. Unmatched junction bases numbered 0, after V lost 0 bases and J lost 3 bases. The CDR3 runs to 14 residues. Germline assignment: CDR1 SGHRS and CDR2 YFSETQ. Here the CDR3 DNA reads TGCGCCAGCAGCTTGGAGCGGGAGGGCTACGAGCAGTACTTC. It is translated as CASSLEREGYEQYF.

This clonotype was picked up a small number of times. The chain is built from TRBV29-1 and TRBJ2-1, with D possibly matching TRBD2 (5 bases). The germline CDR1 and CDR2 sequences are SQVTM and ANQGSEA. This CDR3 comprises 14 residues. Trimming took 4 bases from V and 3 from J, leaving 13 bases between them. This CDR3 is CSVVPSGLYNEQFF. CDR3 nucleotide sequence: TGCAGCGTTGTACCCAGCGGACTCTACAATGAGCAGTTCTTC.